This T cell receptor beta chain was recovered during a study of cytomegalovirus exposure and HLA in healthy donors. General observations from the study: A previous analysis found most TCR beta V segments productive roughly 87% or roughly 30% of the time. Later analysis found that TCR beta chains associated with HLA were more clonally expanded than other, equally common chains.

Of note for this clone: Its antigen is as yet unknown.

V dropped 7 bases and J dropped 2 bases, with 8 bases sitting between them. CDR3 length equals 12 residues. Germline assignment: CDR1 SNHLY and CDR2 FYNNEI. The study ran its PCR with 60 Vbeta and 13 Jbeta primers. Method: immunoSEQ multiplex PCR; TCRdb's copy keeps in-frame clones and lacks some. This sample has approximately 170,000 clones; over 80% occur once, and the top ten carry around 2%. The study did not record CMV serostatus for this donor. V usage is TRBV2 and J usage is TRBJ1-2; D is possibly TRBD1 (6 bases). This TCR was recovered from a human donor in good health. The sequenced material came from PBMCs. This CDR3 reads CASKRGNYGYTF. The CDR3 nucleotides are TGTGCCAGCAAAAGGGGGAACTATGGCTACACCTTC.